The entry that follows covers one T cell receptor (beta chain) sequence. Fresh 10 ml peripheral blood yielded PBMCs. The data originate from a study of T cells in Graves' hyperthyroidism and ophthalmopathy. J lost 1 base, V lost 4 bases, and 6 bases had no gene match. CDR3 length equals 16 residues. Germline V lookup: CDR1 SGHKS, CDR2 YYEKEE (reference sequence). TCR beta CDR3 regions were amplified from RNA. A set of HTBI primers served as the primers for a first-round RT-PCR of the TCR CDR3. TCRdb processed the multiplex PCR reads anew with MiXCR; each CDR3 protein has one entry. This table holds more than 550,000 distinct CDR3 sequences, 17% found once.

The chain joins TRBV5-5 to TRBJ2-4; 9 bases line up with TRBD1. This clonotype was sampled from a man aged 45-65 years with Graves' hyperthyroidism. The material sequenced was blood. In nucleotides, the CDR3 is TGTGCCAGCAGCACAGGGGGCGTTGGGGCCAAAAACATTCAGTACTTC. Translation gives CASSTGGVGAKNIQYF.